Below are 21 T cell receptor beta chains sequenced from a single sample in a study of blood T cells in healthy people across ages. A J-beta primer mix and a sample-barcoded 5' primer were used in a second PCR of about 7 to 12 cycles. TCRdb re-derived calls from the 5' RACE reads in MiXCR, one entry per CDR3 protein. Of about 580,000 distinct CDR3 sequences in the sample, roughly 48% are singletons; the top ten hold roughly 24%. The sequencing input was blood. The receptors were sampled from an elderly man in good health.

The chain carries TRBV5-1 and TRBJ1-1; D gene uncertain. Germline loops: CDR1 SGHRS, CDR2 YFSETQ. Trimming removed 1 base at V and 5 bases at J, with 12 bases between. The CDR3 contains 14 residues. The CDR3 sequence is CASSLPVMGTEAFF. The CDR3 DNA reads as TGCGCCAGCAGCTTGCCGGTAATGGGAACTGAAGCTTTCTTT.

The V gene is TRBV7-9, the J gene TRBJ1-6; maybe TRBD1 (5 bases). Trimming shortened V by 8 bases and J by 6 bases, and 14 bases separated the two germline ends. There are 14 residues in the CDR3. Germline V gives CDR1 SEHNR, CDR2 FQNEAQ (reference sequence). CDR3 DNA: TGTGCCAGCGGCCGGGGACCCCTTAATTCACCCCTCCACTTT. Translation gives CASGRGPLNSPLHF.

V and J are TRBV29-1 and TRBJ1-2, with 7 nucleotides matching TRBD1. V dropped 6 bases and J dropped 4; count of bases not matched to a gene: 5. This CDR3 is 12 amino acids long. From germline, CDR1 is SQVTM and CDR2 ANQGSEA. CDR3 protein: CSVARDSYGYTF. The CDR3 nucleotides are TGCAGCGTCGCCCGGGACAGCTATGGCTACACCTTC.

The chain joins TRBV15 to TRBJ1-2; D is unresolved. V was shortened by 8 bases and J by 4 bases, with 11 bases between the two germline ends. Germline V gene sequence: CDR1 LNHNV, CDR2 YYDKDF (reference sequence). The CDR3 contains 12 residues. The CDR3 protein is CATYDWGYGYTF. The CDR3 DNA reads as TGTGCCACCTACGACTGGGGCTATGGCTACACCTTC.

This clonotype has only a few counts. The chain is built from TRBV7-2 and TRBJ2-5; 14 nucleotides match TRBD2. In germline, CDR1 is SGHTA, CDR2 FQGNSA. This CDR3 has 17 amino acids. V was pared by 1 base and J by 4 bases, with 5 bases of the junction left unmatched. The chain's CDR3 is CASSLGLAGGPGETQYF. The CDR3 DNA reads TGTGCCAGCAGCTTAGGACTAGCGGGGGGGCCGGGAGAGACCCAGTACTTC.

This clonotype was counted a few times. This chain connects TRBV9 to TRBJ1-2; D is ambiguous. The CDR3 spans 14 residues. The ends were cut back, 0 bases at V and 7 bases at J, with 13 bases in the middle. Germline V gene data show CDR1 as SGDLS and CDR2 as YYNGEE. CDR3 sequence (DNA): TGTGCCAGCAGCGTAGATATCGGGGTCTCTGGCTACACCTTC. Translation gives CASSVDIGVSGYTF.

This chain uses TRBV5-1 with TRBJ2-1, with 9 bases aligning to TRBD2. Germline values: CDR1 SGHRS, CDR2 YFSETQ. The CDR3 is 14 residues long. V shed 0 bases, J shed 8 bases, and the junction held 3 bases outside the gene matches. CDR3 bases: TGCGCCAGCAGCTTGGTACTAGCGGGCGATGAGCAGTTCTTC. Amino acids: CASSLVLAGDEQFF. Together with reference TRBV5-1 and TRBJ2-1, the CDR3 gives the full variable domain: KAGVTQTPRYLIKTRGQQVTLSCSPISGHRSVSWYQQTPGQGLQFLFEYFSETQRNKGNFPGRFSGRQFSNSRSEMNVSTLELGDSALYLCASSLVLAGDEQFFGPGTRLTVL.

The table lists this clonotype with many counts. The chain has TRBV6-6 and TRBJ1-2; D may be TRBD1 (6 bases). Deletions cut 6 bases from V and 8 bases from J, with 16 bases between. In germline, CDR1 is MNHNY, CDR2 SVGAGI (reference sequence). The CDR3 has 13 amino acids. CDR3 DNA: TGTGCCAGCAGACAACGAACAGGGCCCGGCTACACCTTC. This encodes CASRQRTGPGYTF.

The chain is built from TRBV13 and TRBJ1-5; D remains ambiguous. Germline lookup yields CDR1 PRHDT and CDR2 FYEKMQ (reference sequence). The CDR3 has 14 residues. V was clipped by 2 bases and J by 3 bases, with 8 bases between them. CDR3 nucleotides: TGTGCCAGCAGCTTAAGACGGGCCAATCAGCCCCAGCATTTT. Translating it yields CASSLRRANQPQHF.

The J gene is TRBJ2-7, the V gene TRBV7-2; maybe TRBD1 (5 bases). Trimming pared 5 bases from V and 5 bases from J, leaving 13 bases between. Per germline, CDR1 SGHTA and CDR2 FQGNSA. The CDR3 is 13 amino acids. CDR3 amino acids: CASSLTVTHEQYF. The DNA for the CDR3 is TGTGCCAGCAGCCTGACAGTGACCCACGAGCAGTACTTC.

This CDR3 reads CASSYVGPGVNTEAFF. The CDR3 nucleotides read TGTGCCAGCAGTTACGTTGGGCCGGGGGTGAACACTGAAGCTTTCTTT. V is TRBV6-5 and J is TRBJ1-1; a possible D gene is TRBD1 (5 bases). CDR3 size: 16 residues. Germline assignment: CDR1 MNHEY and CDR2 SVGAGI. The ends were cut back, 2 bases at V and 0 bases at J, with 13 bases in the middle.

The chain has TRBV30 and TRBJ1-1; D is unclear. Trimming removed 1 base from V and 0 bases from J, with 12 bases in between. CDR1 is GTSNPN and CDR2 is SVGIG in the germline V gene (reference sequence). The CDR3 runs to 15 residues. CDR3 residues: CAWSADGPMNTEAFF. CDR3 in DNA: TGTGCCTGGAGTGCGGACGGGCCTATGAACACTGAAGCTTTCTTT.

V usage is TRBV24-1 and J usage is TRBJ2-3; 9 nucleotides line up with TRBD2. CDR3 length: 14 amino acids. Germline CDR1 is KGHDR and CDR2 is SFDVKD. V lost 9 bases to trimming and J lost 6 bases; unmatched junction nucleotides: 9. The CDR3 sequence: CATEALAGADTQYF. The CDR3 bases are TGTGCCACCGAAGCTTTAGCGGGAGCCGATACGCAGTATTTT.

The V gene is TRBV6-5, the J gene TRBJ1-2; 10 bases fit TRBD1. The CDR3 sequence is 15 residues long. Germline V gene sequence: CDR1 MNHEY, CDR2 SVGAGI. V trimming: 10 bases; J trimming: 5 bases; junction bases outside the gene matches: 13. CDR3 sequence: CATMKRQGAGYGYTF. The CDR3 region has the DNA TGTGCCACCATGAAAAGACAGGGGGCCGGATATGGCTACACCTTC.

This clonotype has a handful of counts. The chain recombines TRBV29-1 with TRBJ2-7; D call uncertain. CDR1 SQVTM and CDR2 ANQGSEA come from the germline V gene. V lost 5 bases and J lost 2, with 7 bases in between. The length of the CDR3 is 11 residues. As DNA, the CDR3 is TGCAGCGTTTCCGGAACCTACGAGCAGTACTTC. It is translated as CSVSGTYEQYF.

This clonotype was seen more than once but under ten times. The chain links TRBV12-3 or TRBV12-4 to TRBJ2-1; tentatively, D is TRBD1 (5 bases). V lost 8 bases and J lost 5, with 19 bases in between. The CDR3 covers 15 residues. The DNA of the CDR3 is TGTGCCAGCTCGTGGGGCAGGGTTTGGGACAATGAGCAGTTCTTC. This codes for CASSWGRVWDNEQFF.

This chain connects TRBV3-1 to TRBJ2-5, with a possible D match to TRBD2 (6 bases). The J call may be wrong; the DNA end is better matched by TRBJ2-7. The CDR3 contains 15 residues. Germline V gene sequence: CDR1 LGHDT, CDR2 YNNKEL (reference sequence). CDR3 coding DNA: TGTGCCAGCAGCCAAGACGCGGGACCCCCCTACGAGCAGTACTTC. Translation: CASSQDAGPPYEQYF.

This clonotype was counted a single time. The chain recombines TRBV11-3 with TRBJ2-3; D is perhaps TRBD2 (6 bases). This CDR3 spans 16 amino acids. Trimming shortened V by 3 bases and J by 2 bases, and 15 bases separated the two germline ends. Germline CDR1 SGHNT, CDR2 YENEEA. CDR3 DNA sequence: TGTGCCAGCAGCTTGGGACTTGGGTACGACACAGATACGCAGTATTTT. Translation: CASSLGLGYDTDTQYF.

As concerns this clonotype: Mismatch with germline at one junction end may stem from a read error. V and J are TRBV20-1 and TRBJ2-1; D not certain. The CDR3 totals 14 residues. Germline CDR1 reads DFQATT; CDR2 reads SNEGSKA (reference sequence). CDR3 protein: CSASRGPYYNERFF. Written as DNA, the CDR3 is TGCAGTGCTAGTAGAGGACCCTACTACAATGAGCGGTTCTTC.

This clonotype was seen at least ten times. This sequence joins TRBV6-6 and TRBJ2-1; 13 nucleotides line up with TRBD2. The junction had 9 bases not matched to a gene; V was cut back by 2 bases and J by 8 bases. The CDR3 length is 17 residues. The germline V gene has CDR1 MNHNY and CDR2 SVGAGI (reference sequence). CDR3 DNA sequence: TGTGCCAGCAGTTACGTGGCCGGGACTAGCGGGAAATATGAGCAGTTCTTC. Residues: CASSYVAGTSGKYEQFF.

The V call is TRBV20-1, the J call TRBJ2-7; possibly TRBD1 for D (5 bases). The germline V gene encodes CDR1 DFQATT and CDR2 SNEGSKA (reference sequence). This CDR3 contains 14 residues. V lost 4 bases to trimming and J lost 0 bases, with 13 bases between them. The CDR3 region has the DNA TGCAGTGCTACCCCGACTCAGGGCTCCTACGAGCAGTACTTC. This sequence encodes CSATPTQGSYEQYF.